This T cell receptor (beta chain) is drawn from a study of T cell responses to AZD1222 COVID-19 vaccine (dated by TCRdb to 2020 to 2023). Background for the entire study: A total of 233 trial participants underwent TCR sequencing, of whom about 210 had received two doses of AZD1222 and some 25 had received two doses of the MenACWY control vaccine. Trial participants were enrolled by age into subgroups of 18-55, 56-69 and 70-plus years, and roughly 160, 29 and 62 TCR-sequenced participants, respectively, were included in these subgroups. General conclusions and limits of the study: The 56-69-year group was small, and its depth increase did not reach significance, likely because of low power. Reportedly, close to half of the unique spike-specific TCRs recognized epitopes lying outside the regions that are mutated in the B.1.351 and B.1.1.7 variants. Only six or seven AZD1222 recipients were SARS-CoV-2 seropositive at baseline, limiting conclusions about previously exposed vaccinees. After two AZD1222 doses, both the breadth and the depth of spike-specific TCRs were significantly higher than at day 0 and than in MenACWY recipients. The whole spike protein was spanned by vaccine-associated CD4 TCRs, and dominant responses were seen in regions 160-218 and 743-854. Because no samples from the day 14 peak response were available, repertoires could be characterized only after the peak T cell response. Participants were mostly white British and included more females than males, and it was suggested by the authors that clonal diversity may have been underestimated.

Per the publication, the time point label means: about 28 days (+/-7) after the second vaccine dose. AZD1222 recipients whose second dose came at about 4 weeks and those whose second dose came at about 12 weeks were combined into one group, since spike-specific TCR depth and breadth did not differ between the two schedules. The vaccinee samples were drawn from two UK trials, COV001 and COV002, one of which was a single-blind randomized controlled phase 2/3 trial testing AZD1222 (ChAdOx1 nCoV-19) in healthy adults. For TCRbeta chain sequencing, PBMC samples from trial participants were taken at day 0 and at day 28 after the second dose. This clone appeared once. Its antigen is not yet known. The sample holds no much larger clone one base away, and base qualities are not on file. The germline V gene provides CDR1 SGHRS and CDR2 YFSETQ. The trim is 4 bases for V and 2 bases for J, with a gap of 12 bases between the germline ends. Including cysteine and phenylalanine, the CDR3 has 14 amino acids. The only DNA kept is the CDR3, 42 bases in frame from the first base.

The CDR3 regions of human TCRbeta chains were analyzed by immunosequencing. On the authors' methods: Repertoire TCRs were checked for matches against a reference library of SARS-CoV-2-specific TCRs that had been generated using the MIRA antigen-specificity platform. Breadth meant the fraction of unique TCRs that were SARS-CoV-2-associated, whereas depth meant the fraction of total T cells that were SARS-CoV-2-associated. Using the MIRA data, each spike-specific TCR was assigned both to the spike region to which the TCR was reactive and to a CD4 or CD8 class. Log10-transformed breadth and depth values were compared by one-way ANOVA with Sidak's multiple comparisons tests. Imported from immuneACCESS, the table was reduced by TCRdb to in-frame sequences with V and J called. These copies leave out some clones; in studies compared against another copy, an unresolved V gene accounts for under half, and the cause of the remainder is not known. The D gene and trimming were derived from the DNA, and the V and J assignments and clone size from that table. Present in this sample are fewer than 150,000 clones, under 95% of which were seen just once. The top ten constitute approximately 5% of the sample.

The chain was built from TRBV5-1 and TRBJ1-1; the D gene cannot be resolved reliably. This receptor was obtained from an adult who received the AZD1222 COVID-19 vaccine. Source: peripheral blood, taken 28 days after the second AZD1222 dose. The CDR3: CASSKTDANTEAFF. The DNA reads TGCGCCAGCAGCAAAACAGATGCAAACACTGAAGCTTTCTTT.